This T cell receptor beta chain appears in the sequencing data of a study of cytomegalovirus exposure and HLA in healthy donors. PCR amplification relied on 60 Vbeta primers (plus 13 Jbeta primers). Assay used: immunoSEQ multiplex PCR; TCRdb lists only in-frame clones, some missing. The table records about 180,000 clones, around three quarters of them present only once. Study-level results: Analysis was carried out at a later point, and it linked a missense DCLRE1C variant to TCR beta V- and J-gene trimming. Cytomegalovirus association was assigned to more than 150 TCR beta chains.

Points on this clone: Antigen: not known.

The TCR originated in a woman aged 25 to 39 in good health and CMV-seronegative. Input material: PBMCs.

CDR3 region: CATSRLAGGRETQYF. The CDR3 DNA reads TGTGCCACCAGCCGCTTAGCGGGGGGCAGAGAGACCCAGTACTTC. The rearrangement joins TRBV15 to TRBJ2-5; 10 bases are a match to TRBD2. Germline V gene lookup returns CDR1 LNHNV and CDR2 YYDKDF (reference sequence). This CDR3 comprises 15 residues. V lost 5 bases and J lost 4; bases outside the gene matches: 7.